The 30 T cell receptor beta chains below were found in one sample sequenced in a study of CD8+ T cells in alopecia areata. Treatment described: oral pan-JAK inhibitor, 5-10 mg twice daily. RNA extraction was followed by reverse transcription into cDNA, which acted as the sequencing template. The protocol was immunoSEQ multiplex PCR, while the TCRdb copy is restricted to in-frame clones and leaves out a portion. The sample yields approximately 190,000 clones, roughly 60% seen once. The source material was CD4+ T cells sorted from blood, sampled at week 24, from a patient treated with tofacitinib. These TCRs come from a human donor with alopecia areata.

V and J are TRBV28 and TRBJ1-2, with D uncertain. V dropped 2 bases and J dropped 7 bases, with 14 bases sitting between them. Germline V CDR1 and CDR2: MDHEN, SYDVKM. CDR3 length equals 14 residues. The CDR3 here is CASSLLEARAGYTF. CDR3 coding DNA: TGTGCCAGCAGTTTACTAGAGGCCCGTGCTGGCTACACCTTC.

The chain joins TRBV29-1 to TRBJ2-7; D may be TRBD1 or TRBD2 (6 bases each). Trimming stripped 6 bases from V and 5 bases from J, with 20 bases between. CDR1 is SQVTM and CDR2 is ANQGSEA in the germline V gene. This CDR3 comprises 14 residues. The CDR3 DNA is TGCAGCGTGGAGGTGGAGGGGGTGGTGGACGAGCAGTACTTC. Its protein product is CSVEVEGVVDEQYF.

This clone was picked up a small number of times. V and J are TRBV29-1 and TRBJ2-3; D is unresolved. From germline, CDR1 is SQVTM and CDR2 ANQGSEA. The V end lost 0 bases, the J end lost 4 bases, and 8 bases lay between the germline ends. This CDR3 contains 13 residues. CDR3 coding DNA: TGCAGCGTTGAAGATCAGCTAGCAGATACGCAGTATTTT. As protein: CSVEDQLADTQYF.

In its sample, this clone was seen a few times. The V and J genes are TRBV28 and TRBJ2-7; 8 nucleotides line up with TRBD1. CDR1 and CDR2 (germline): MDHEN, SYDVKM. This CDR3 is built from 14 residues. J lost 7 bases, V lost 6 bases, and 11 bases had no gene match. CDR3 sequence reads: CASRGLDRAWEQYF. CDR3 nucleotides: TGTGCCAGCAGGGGTTTGGACAGGGCGTGGGAGCAGTACTTC.

This chain joins TRBV29-1 and TRBJ2-5, with a weak D call TRBD2 (5 bases). This CDR3 is built from 13 residues. V shed 7 bases and J shed 5 bases, with 17 bases lying between them. Germline V lookup: CDR1 SQVTM, CDR2 ANQGSEA. This CDR3 reads CSGNKVPGETQYF. The CDR3 coding sequence is TGCAGCGGGAACAAGGTCCCGGGGGAGACCCAGTACTTC.

The chain employs TRBV7-3 and TRBJ2-5; perhaps TRBD2 as D (5 bases). V lost 7 bases and J lost 5, with 14 bases in between. This CDR3 has 13 residues. Germline lookup yields CDR1 SGHTA and CDR2 FQGTGA. CDR3 sequence (DNA): TGTGCCAGCACAGCGGCGATAGGGGAGACCCAGTACTTC. It specifies CASTAAIGETQYF.

This rearrangement joins TRBV30 to TRBJ2-7; D is unresolved. Germline lookup yields CDR1 GTSNPN and CDR2 SVGIG (reference sequence). Trimming cost V 5 bases and J 2 bases, with 7 bases left between them. This CDR3 is 11 amino acids long. The CDR3 coding sequence is TGTGCCTGGGGATATGCCTACGAGCAGTACTTC. Translating gives CAWGYAYEQYF.

This clone was observed a handful of times. This sequence joins TRBV6-5 and TRBJ1-2, with D possibly being TRBD1 (5 bases). Germline values: CDR1 MNHEY, CDR2 SVGAGI. Trimming removed 6 bases from V and 4 bases from J, with 12 bases in between. This CDR3 has 13 residues. CDR3: CASSQQGSYGYTF. As DNA, the CDR3 is TGTGCCAGCAGCCAGCAGGGCAGCTATGGCTACACCTTC.

The chain employs TRBV20-1 and TRBJ2-3; TRBD1 agrees at 9 bases. Germline V gene lookup returns CDR1 DFQATT and CDR2 SNEGSKA (reference sequence). The CDR3 totals 11 residues. After removal of 6 bases from V and 11 bases from J, the junction contained 6 bases not matched to a gene. CDR3 residues: CSASDRGGQYF. The CDR3 coding sequence is TGCAGTGCCTCGGACAGGGGTGGGCAGTATTTT.

This chain connects TRBV7-3 to TRBJ1-2; D is ambiguous. This CDR3 region has 13 residues. Germline assignment: CDR1 SGHTA and CDR2 FQGTGA. The V and J ends lost 8 bases and 4 bases respectively, with 14 bases between them. CDR3 DNA: TGTGCCAGCCGCGAAACTTGGGTCTATGGCTACACCTTC. It codes for CASRETWVYGYTF.

The chain recombines TRBV7-3 with TRBJ2-1; D remains unclear. CDR1 SGHTA and CDR2 FQGTGA come from the germline V gene. The CDR3 covers 15 residues. The V and J ends lost 2 bases and 4 bases respectively, with 12 bases between them. The CDR3 sequence is CASSLYTAPYNEQFF. The CDR3 DNA sequence: TGTGCCAGCAGCTTATACACAGCGCCTTACAATGAGCAGTTCTTC.

CDR3 in DNA: TGTGCCAGCGGGGTCCAGCGGACGAGACAAGAGACCCAGTACTTC. Translating it yields CASGVQRTRQETQYF. V gene TRBV18 combines with J gene TRBJ2-5; tentative D call: TRBD2 (5 bases). Trimming stripped 8 bases from V and 2 bases from J, with 18 bases between. The CDR3 runs to 15 residues. Germline values: CDR1 KGHSH, CDR2 LQKENI.

The chain carries TRBV7-2 and TRBJ2-7; D unresolved. There are 14 residues in the CDR3. The germline V gene encodes CDR1 SGHTA and CDR2 FQGNSA. V lost 1 base and J 5 bases, leaving 12 bases between the germline ends. This chain's CDR3 is CASSLVWGLNEQYF. The DNA for the CDR3 is TGTGCCAGCAGCTTAGTGTGGGGATTGAACGAGCAGTACTTC.

The chain combines TRBV23-1 with TRBJ2-6; D ambiguous. TRBV23-1 is reported as an ORF; its role is uncertain. The ends were cut back, 6 bases at V and 0 bases at J, with 15 bases in the middle. The CDR3 totals 17 residues. Here the CDR3 reads CASSLVVGISGANVLTF. Written as DNA, the CDR3 is TGCGCCAGCAGCCTGGTGGTTGGTATCTCTGGGGCCAACGTCCTGACTTTC.

The J gene is TRBJ2-3, the V gene TRBV30; 7 nucleotides match TRBD1. Unmatched junction bases numbered 6, after V lost 1 base and J lost 8 bases. Germline V gene lookup returns CDR1 GTSNPN and CDR2 SVGIG (reference sequence). The CDR3 has 13 residues. The CDR3 loop reads CAWSDQGDGTQYF. CDR3 nucleotide sequence: TGTGCCTGGAGTGACCAGGGGGATGGTACGCAGTATTTT.

This clone has only a few counts. The chain employs TRBV18 and TRBJ2-1, with TRBD1 matching 9 bases. CDR3 length: 15 amino acids. V lost 8 bases, J lost 4 bases, and 9 bases stayed unmatched. Per germline, CDR1 KGHSH and CDR2 LQKENI. In DNA form, the CDR3 reads TGTGCCAGCGACACAGGGGGCGCATCATACAATGAGCAGTTCTTC. Encoded protein: CASDTGGASYNEQFF.

V usage is TRBV10-3 and J usage is TRBJ2-5, with 9 bases fitting TRBD2. J gave up 2 bases and V 2 bases, and 0 bases lay outside the gene matches. CDR3 length: 14 residues. Germline assignment: CDR1 ENHRY and CDR2 SYGVKD. The CDR3 DNA reads TGTGCCATCAGTGAGGGACTAGCGCAAGAGACCCAGTACTTC. Protein product: CAISEGLAQETQYF.

As for this clone: An end of the junction does not agree with germline; a read error may underlie this. The chain employs TRBV2 and TRBJ2-3; 9 bases agree with TRBD2. CDR1 and CDR2 (germline): SNHLY, FYNNEI. The length of the CDR3 is 14 residues. CDR3 loop: CASSERLEAGGQDF. CDR3 bases: TGTGCCAGCAGTGAAAGGTTAGAAGCGGGGGGCCAGGATTTT.

This chain uses TRBV7-2 with TRBJ2-7, with D possibly being TRBD2 (5 bases). Germline V gene sequence: CDR1 SGHTA, CDR2 FQGNSA. Trimming pared 1 base from V and 6 bases from J, leaving 13 bases between. There are 14 residues in the CDR3. The CDR3 region has the DNA TGTGCCAGCAGCTTAGGATGGGAGAGGAGCGAGCAGTACTTC. This translates into CASSLGWERSEQYF. Variable domain in full (rest from reference TRBV7-2 and TRBJ2-7): GAGVSQSPSNKVTEKGKDVELRCDPISGHTALYWYRQSLGQGLEFLIYFQGNSAPDKSGLPSDRFSAERTGGSVSTLTIQRTQQEDSAVYLCASSLGWERSEQYFGPGTRLTVT.

The chain is built from TRBV2 and TRBJ1-1; D is ambiguous. The CDR3 runs to 14 residues. Per germline, CDR1 SNHLY and CDR2 FYNNEI. Deletions cut 4 bases from V and 2 bases from J, with 11 bases between. DNA of the CDR3: TGTGCCAGCAGTGGGTTTAGCTTTAACACTGAAGCTTTCTTT. Residues: CASSGFSFNTEAFF.

The sample holds a few counts of this clone. V gene TRBV30 combines with J gene TRBJ2-6; D gene ambiguous. CDR1 is GTSNPN and CDR2 is SVGIG in the germline V gene (reference sequence). Trimming pared 1 base from V and 4 bases from J, leaving 8 bases between. This CDR3 has 14 amino acids. The CDR3 here is CAWSALLGANVLTF. DNA of the CDR3: TGTGCCTGGAGTGCCCTCTTGGGGGCCAACGTCCTGACTTTC.

This clone was detected only a few times. This chain joins TRBV19 and TRBJ1-5, with 7 bases aligning to TRBD1. Germline CDR1 is LNHDA and CDR2 is SQIVND (reference sequence). CDR3 length: 15 residues. Trimming at V came to 9 bases and at J to 4 bases, leaving 12 bases not matched to a gene. CDR3: CASLRAGGGNQPQHF. The CDR3 nucleotides are TGTGCCAGCCTAAGGGCAGGGGGAGGGAATCAGCCCCAGCATTTT.

This rearrangement joins TRBV7-9 to TRBJ1-2; weak D call: TRBD1 (5 bases). Germline V gene data show CDR1 as SEHNR and CDR2 as FQNEAQ (reference sequence). The CDR3 length is 17 residues. V lost 5 bases to trimming and J lost 6 bases, with 25 bases between them. The CDR3 protein is CASSPPDVVGVLHGYTF. The DNA of the CDR3 is TGTGCCAGCAGCCCCCCGGATGTCGTAGGGGTCCTGCATGGCTACACCTTC.

Note on this clone: A junction boundary mismatches the germline segment, possibly from a read error. The J gene is TRBJ1-2, the V gene TRBV29-1; D is unresolved. This CDR3 spans 9 amino acids. Germline V gene sequence: CDR1 SQVTM, CDR2 ANQGSEA. The chain's CDR3 is CSVLESENF. CDR3 DNA sequence: TGCAGCGTGTTGGAGTCGGAAAATTTC.

The V and J genes are TRBV30 and TRBJ1-2; weak D call: TRBD1 (6 bases). The V end lost 5 bases, the J end lost 2 bases, and 21 bases lay between the germline ends. CDR1 and CDR2 from the germline V gene are GTSNPN and SVGIG (reference sequence). The CDR3 is 16 amino acids. The CDR3 is CAWWPRGGQRNYGYTF. CDR3 DNA sequence: TGTGCCTGGTGGCCCCGAGGGGGGCAGAGGAACTATGGCTACACCTTC.

The V and J genes are TRBV23-1 and TRBJ1-4; D is undetermined. TRBV23-1 is filed as an ORF, its function uncertain. The CDR3 sequence is 19 residues long. The V end lost 4 bases, the J end lost 2 bases, and 23 bases lay between the germline ends. CDR3: CASSPPPQNAPATNEKLFF. DNA of the CDR3: TGCGCCAGCAGTCCCCCTCCGCAGAATGCCCCAGCCACTAATGAAAAACTGTTTTTT.

The V call is TRBV10-3, the J call TRBJ1-6, with D maybe TRBD1 (5 bases). This CDR3 comprises 15 residues. Germline CDR1 ENHRY, CDR2 SYGVKD. Trimming shortened V by 3 bases and J by 8 bases, and 14 bases separated the two germline ends. CDR3 region: CAISDRDRGDSPLHF. DNA of the CDR3: TGTGCCATCAGTGATAGAGACAGAGGGGATTCACCCCTCCACTTT.

This chain joins TRBV5-1 and TRBJ2-3, with 10 bases matching TRBD2. This CDR3 spans 15 amino acids. Trimming took 4 bases from V and 1 from J; bases not matched to a gene: 3. Germline V CDR1 and CDR2: SGHRS, YFSETQ. The CDR3 nucleotides read TGCGCCAGCAGCCCAGGGACTAGCGGCACAGATACGCAGTATTTT. Translating gives CASSPGTSGTDTQYF.

The chain has TRBV29-1 and TRBJ2-1, with 12 bases matching TRBD1. Trimming cost V 3 bases and J 4 bases; bases outside gene matches: 10. CDR1 and CDR2 (germline): SQVTM, ANQGSEA. The CDR3 runs to 17 residues. The CDR3 DNA reads TGCAGCGTTGAGTCGAACCGGGACAGGGGGCGGTACAATGAGCAGTTCTTC. Protein sequence: CSVESNRDRGRYNEQFF.

The V call is TRBV7-2, the J call TRBJ1-5; D remains unclear. The germline V gene has CDR1 SGHTA and CDR2 FQGNSA. The CDR3 is 17 amino acids. V was pared by 0 bases and J by 0 bases, with 12 bases between. CDR3 loop: CASSLAWGGGSNQPQHF. The DNA of the CDR3 is TGTGCCAGCAGCTTAGCGTGGGGAGGAGGTAGCAATCAGCCCCAGCATTTT.